This T cell receptor (beta chain) came from a study of CD8 T cells in ankylosing spondylitis. TCRdb ran MiXCR on the 5' RACE reads and lists one entry per CDR3 protein. Of about 160,000 distinct CDR3 sequences in the sample, about 18% were seen once. About this clonotype itself: Antigen: not known.

Germline lookup yields CDR1 MNHNS and CDR2 SASEGT. V lost 4 bases and J lost 5, with 17 bases in between. This CDR3 has 16 residues. Overall study findings and caveats: Disease-linked clones proved CD8+ and comparatively uncommon in peripheral blood.

Input material: blood, either unsorted or a sorted T cell fraction (not recorded which). The V call is TRBV6-1, the J call TRBJ2-2; TRBD1 or TRBD2 may be the D gene (6 bases each). The TCR was taken from a male donor with ankylosing spondylitis or in good health (not recorded which). The CDR3 DNA is TGTGCCAGCAGTGTCGCCGGGGGCGCGAGGACCGGGGAGCTGTTTTTT. Its translation: CASSVAGGARTGELFF.